Following are 18 T cell receptor beta chains from one sample sequenced in a study of T and B cells in COVID-19 patients. BIOMED2 TRB-A/B primer pools were used in multiplex TRB PCR. One entry per CDR3 protein results from TCRdb running MiXCR on the multiplex PCR reads. The sample has under 20,000 distinct CDR3 sequences, about 26% seen once. Each TRB amplification used roughly 220-550 ng of genomic DNA from blood. The sample was blood. The origin of the receptors is a human donor who had recovered from COVID-19.

This clonotype was counted many times. The chain carries TRBV19 and TRBJ2-5, with TRBD1 matching 7 bases. This CDR3 contains 19 residues. Germline lookup yields CDR1 LNHDA and CDR2 SQIVND (reference sequence). V lost 5 bases, J lost 1 base, and 19 bases stayed unmatched. The CDR3 sequence is CASSFLSRTGQLLQETQYF. CDR3 nucleotides: TGTGCCAGTAGTTTCCTCTCCCGTACGGGACAGCTTCTCCAAGAGACCCAGTACTTC.

The chain couples TRBV5-1 to TRBJ2-3; TRBD2 matches at 7 bases. The CDR3 sequence is 15 residues long. Germline V gene sequence: CDR1 SGHRS, CDR2 YFSETQ. V gave up 4 bases and J gave up 0 bases; unmatched junction bases: 5. CDR3 nucleotides: TGCGCCAGCAGCCCCCCGGGGGGAAGCACAGATACGCAGTATTTT. It is translated as CASSPPGGSTDTQYF.

This clonotype was seen a few times. The genes are TRBV10-3 and TRBJ2-7; D may be TRBD1 or TRBD2 (7 bases each). CDR3 length equals 16 residues. The V end was cut by 4 bases, the J end by 0 bases, with 16 bases between. Germline values: CDR1 ENHRY, CDR2 SYGVKD. CDR3 sequence (DNA): TGTGCCATCAGTGGGCAGGGGGAGGGGGTCTCCTACGAGCAGTACTTC. Protein sequence: CAISGQGEGVSYEQYF.

In this sample, this clonotype turned up many times. This chain uses TRBV6-5 with TRBJ1-2, with 10 nucleotides matching TRBD1. The CDR3 sequence is 16 residues long. Germline V gene lookup returns CDR1 MNHEY and CDR2 SVGAGI. V shed 4 bases and J 3 bases; nucleotides not matched to a gene: 8. CDR3: CASSSSGTGVDYGYTF. CDR3 bases: TGTGCCAGCAGTTCCTCCGGGACAGGGGTAGACTATGGCTACACCTTC.

This clonotype appeared a few times. The rearrangement links TRBV4-3 to TRBJ2-1; TRBD2 agrees at 11 bases. In germline, CDR1 is LGHNA, CDR2 YSLEER. CDR3 length: 17 amino acids. After removal of 0 bases from V and 4 bases from J, the junction contained 5 bases not matched to a gene. CDR3 DNA: TGCGCCAGCAGCCAAGATGGTGCTAGCGGGGGGTACAATGAGCAGTTCTTC. Translating it yields CASSQDGASGGYNEQFF.

In this sample, this clonotype turned up many times. The chain employs TRBV19 and TRBJ2-4, with 15 bases aligning to TRBD2. The junction had 9 bases not matched to a gene; V was cut back by 4 bases and J by 8 bases. This CDR3 is 17 amino acids long. The V gene's germline CDR1 is LNHDA and CDR2 SQIVND (reference sequence). The CDR3 here is CASSTSGLAGGTDIQYF. CDR3 sequence (DNA): TGTGCCAGTAGTACCTCGGGACTAGCGGGGGGTACGGACATTCAGTACTTC.

The chain combines TRBV27 with TRBJ1-4; D unclear. The CDR3 extends over 15 amino acids. Trimming removed 6 bases at V and 0 bases at J, with 11 bases between. Germline V gene data show CDR1 as MNHEY and CDR2 as SMNVEV (reference sequence). The CDR3 loop reads CASSWLRATNEKLFF. CDR3 DNA: TGTGCCAGCAGCTGGCTGAGGGCAACTAATGAAAAACTGTTTTTT.

A remark on this clonotype: A much larger clone differs by one base, so this may be a read error. The V call is TRBV20-1, the J call TRBJ2-6; D possibly corresponds to TRBD1 (5 bases). The CDR3 totals 18 residues. From germline, CDR1 is DFQATT and CDR2 SNEGSKA (reference sequence). Here the CDR3 DNA reads TGCAGTGCTAGAGCTGGGCTGGCAGGGTGGCCTGGGGTCAACGTCCTGACTTTC. Translating it yields CSARAGLAGWPGVNVLTF.

V usage is TRBV10-1 and J usage is TRBJ1-4, with D unresolved. Trimming took 2 bases from V and 7 from J, leaving 11 bases between them. The CDR3 sequence is 14 residues long. Germline V gene sequence: CDR1 WNHNN, CDR2 SYGVQD (reference sequence). The CDR3 DNA reads as TGCGCCAGCAGTGAGCCCGGGAACGGTGAAAAACTGTTTTTT. Protein product: CASSEPGNGEKLFF.

This chain joins TRBV7-9 and TRBJ2-7; D is undetermined. This CDR3 has 12 residues. V lost 5 bases, J lost 2 bases, and 7 bases lay in between. Germline CDR1 SEHNR, CDR2 FQNEAQ (reference sequence). Here the CDR3 reads CASSKTAYEQYF. The CDR3 DNA reads TGTGCCAGCAGCAAGACGGCCTACGAGCAGTACTTC.

This clonotype came up a few times. The gene calls are TRBV6-2 or TRBV6-3 and TRBJ2-7, with 7 positions matching TRBD1. Trimming at V came to 6 bases and at J to 2 bases, leaving 7 bases not matched to a gene. The CDR3 is 14 amino acids. CDR1 MNHEY and CDR2 SVGEGT come from the germline V gene. Here the CDR3 DNA reads TGTGCCAGCAGACCCCCGGGACAGACCTACGAGCAGTACTTC. Translated: CASRPPGQTYEQYF.

The V call is TRBV5-1, the J call TRBJ2-5, with D perhaps assigned TRBD1 or TRBD2 (6 bases each). The V gene's germline CDR1 is SGHRS and CDR2 YFSETQ. V lost 3 bases and J lost 3, with 21 bases in between. The CDR3 consists of 17 residues. CDR3 in amino acids: CASSWGDLASGEETQYF. The CDR3 nucleotides read TGCGCCAGCAGCTGGGGGGATCTAGCCTCAGGGGAAGAGACCCAGTACTTC.

The chain is built from TRBV19 and TRBJ2-5; 8 bases match TRBD2. The CDR3 runs 15 residues. CDR1 is LNHDA, CDR2 SQIVND, per germline (reference sequence). Unmatched junction bases numbered 9, after V lost 4 bases and J lost 5 bases. The CDR3 region is CASSNGGDTGETQYF. CDR3 DNA sequence: TGTGCCAGTAGTAACGGGGGGGACACCGGGGAGACCCAGTACTTC.

This sequence joins TRBV5-6 and TRBJ2-5; 8 positions agree with TRBD1. Germline V gene lookup returns CDR1 SGHDT and CDR2 YYEEEE. The CDR3 runs 14 residues. V lost 4 bases and J lost 5; bases outside the gene matches: 7. The CDR3 coding sequence is TGTGCCAGCAGCCGAAGGACAGGGTGGGAGACCCAGTACTTC. The encoded protein is CASSRRTGWETQYF.

The chain couples TRBV12-3 or TRBV12-4 to TRBJ1-3; D is uncertain. Trimming shortened V by 8 bases and J by 0 bases, and 8 bases separated the two germline ends. This CDR3 has 13 residues. The CDR3 coding sequence is TGTGCCAGCGAGGTAGCCTCTGGAAACACCATATATTTT. Protein product: CASEVASGNTIYF.

Only a few counts were recorded for this clonotype. The chain couples TRBV27 to TRBJ2-1, with 12 bases that match TRBD2. This CDR3 comprises 14 residues. Trimming at V came to 5 bases and at J to 7 bases, leaving 3 bases not matched to a gene. Germline CDR1 and CDR2: MNHEY and SMNVEV (reference sequence). CDR3 coding DNA: TGTGCCAGCAGTACCACTAGCGGGGGGAATGAGCAGTTCTTC. This encodes CASSTTSGGNEQFF.

By sample fraction, this clonotype is medium-sized. The CDR3 here is CSVARDGYTF. The CDR3 region has the DNA TGCAGCGTGGCACGTGATGGCTACACCTTC. The J gene is TRBJ1-2, the V gene TRBV29-1; D unresolved. Germline V lookup: CDR1 SQVTM, CDR2 ANQGSEA. This CDR3 is 10 amino acids long. Between the trimmed V and J ends, which lost 6 bases and 6 bases, there was a span of 8 bases.

In this sample, this clonotype is medium-sized (0.01 to 0.1%). The V call is TRBV6-5, the J call TRBJ1-2, with 7 bases matching TRBD1. The CDR3 extends over 15 amino acids. With 5 bases clipped from V and 1 base from J, the junction kept 7 bases outside the gene matches. Germline lookup yields CDR1 MNHEY and CDR2 SVGAGI. The chain's CDR3 is CASSQGQHINYGYTF. The CDR3 DNA reads TGTGCCAGCAGTCAGGGACAGCATATTAACTATGGCTACACCTTC.